The present T cell receptor beta chain was sequenced within a study of T cell repertoires in cytomegalovirus infection. Study background: It was the public TCR beta signatures that indicated both CMV infection and matching HLA type.

In TCRdb, the reads were re-called with MiXCR into one record per CDR3 protein. The sample has approximately 700,000 distinct CDR3 sequences; about a third are singletons. Study results and caveats: HLA-C-restricted CMV-specific TCR beta clonotypes were dominant in the ex vivo response. Based on cumulative public TCR beta family frequency, carriers of CMV plus the relevant HLA were identified.

With 5 bases clipped from V and 4 bases from J, the junction kept 8 bases outside the gene matches. This CDR3 is built from 15 residues. Only a few counts were recorded for this clonotype. Antigen specificity is unknown. This clonotype originated in a human donor in good health (CMV status not recorded). Some clones in this sample may be carry-over from other donors' samples. The rearrangement links TRBV12-3 or TRBV12-4 to TRBJ1-5, with TRBD1 matching over 7 bases. The specimen sequenced was PBMCs. The CDR3 DNA follows: TGTGCCAGCAGTAGGGCGGGCAGGGGGAATCAGCCCCAGCATTTT. It is translated as CASSRAGRGNQPQHF.